Presented here are 4 T cell receptor beta chains from one specimen sequenced in a study of spatial heterogeneity in lung cancer. TCRdb re-derived calls from the 5' RACE reads in MiXCR, one entry per CDR3 protein. This sample has about 12,000 distinct CDR3 sequences, with 5.5% to 7.5% found just once. Regarding time point: sample taken at primary tumor resection. Unsorted whole RNA samples from tumor, nontumor lung or frozen PBMC were sequenced. The specimen comprised normal lung tissue next to the tumor, sampled at surgery. These receptors were obtained from a male donor with early-stage non-small cell lung cancer.

With respect to this clonotype: This beta chain represents an off-target read in a library built for alpha chains; its size is of limited meaning. The chain uses TRBV5-1 and TRBJ2-4; TRBD1 matches 8 bases. The CDR3 has 13 residues. Germline V gene sequence: CDR1 SGHRS, CDR2 YFSETQ. J lost 9 bases, V lost 2 bases, and 4 bases had no gene match. This CDR3 is CASSFGQGRIQYF. The CDR3 coding sequence is TGCGCCAGCAGCTTTGGACAGGGTCGCATTCAGTACTTC.

This clonotype has more than one count but fewer than ten. This beta chain turned up in a library designed for alpha chains; as an off-target read, its abundance says little. The rearrangement uses TRBV7-9 and TRBJ1-5; D is uncertain. The CDR3 spans 14 residues. Trimming removed 5 bases at V and 5 bases at J, with 13 bases between. Germline V gives CDR1 SEHNR, CDR2 FQNEAQ (reference sequence). The CDR3 DNA sequence: TGTGCCAGCAGCCTCGTGACGGATGATCAGCCCCAGCATTTT. Translated: CASSLVTDDQPQHF.

Relative to its sample, this clonotype is large. This beta chain was picked up by a library intended for alpha chains and is off target, so its count carries little meaning. The chain carries TRBV9 and TRBJ2-3, with 8 nucleotides matching TRBD2. Germline-derived CDR1 and CDR2 are SGDLS and YYNGEE. The V gene end was trimmed by 3 bases and the J gene end by 0 bases; junction bases not matched to a gene: 3. The CDR3 is 15 amino acids. CDR3 in DNA: TGTGCCAGCAGCGGTAGCGGGACTAGCACAGATACGCAGTATTTT. It codes for CASSGSGTSTDTQYF.

The sample holds many counts of this clonotype. Because this beta chain is a stray read in a library intended to capture alpha chains, its abundance should not be given much weight. V usage is TRBV4-2 and J usage is TRBJ1-6, with D hard to call. There are 15 residues in the CDR3. The germline V and J ends were trimmed by 4 bases and 0 bases, with 7 bases remaining between them. The V gene's germline CDR1 is LGHNA and CDR2 YNFKEQ. The CDR3 is CASSPPDSYNSPLHF. As DNA, the CDR3 is TGTGCCAGCAGCCCCCCGGACTCCTATAATTCACCCCTCCACTTT.